This TCR beta chain emerged from a study of metastatic and nonmetastatic thyroid tumors. Study context: Repertoire comparisons spanned blood and tumor or nodule tissue from malignant and benign thyroid patients.

General study findings and limits: Malignant thyroid tumors reportedly exceeded benign nodules significantly in TCR beta diversity, with the difference appearing in blood and tumor.

By sample share, this clone is medium-sized. Antigen specificity is unknown. Patients were all untreated before their thyroid surgery. From germline, CDR1 is ENHRY and CDR2 SYGVKD. V gave up 3 bases and J gave up 0 bases; unmatched junction bases: 5. The CDR3 is made up of 15 amino acids. As handled by the study authors: To classify distant metastasis in papillary thyroid cancer, a model was built from CDR3 differences across clinicopathological groups. TCRdb reprocessed the PCR reads using MiXCR. TCRdb's processing, not the authors' own work, is the source of the V and J calls. The repertoire consists of 30,000 to 35,000 clones, with around 15% occurring once and the leading ten covering nearly 3.5%.

Sequenced material: blood. This sequence originates from a female donor with papillary thyroid cancer or a benign thyroid nodule (not recorded which). Some clones in this sample may be carry-over from other donors' samples. The V gene is TRBV10-3, the J gene TRBJ2-7; TRBD1 aligns across 7 bases. This chain's CDR3 is CAISDRDSSSYEQYF. The CDR3, as DNA: TGTGCCATCAGTGACCGGGACAGTAGCTCCTACGAGCAGTACTTC.